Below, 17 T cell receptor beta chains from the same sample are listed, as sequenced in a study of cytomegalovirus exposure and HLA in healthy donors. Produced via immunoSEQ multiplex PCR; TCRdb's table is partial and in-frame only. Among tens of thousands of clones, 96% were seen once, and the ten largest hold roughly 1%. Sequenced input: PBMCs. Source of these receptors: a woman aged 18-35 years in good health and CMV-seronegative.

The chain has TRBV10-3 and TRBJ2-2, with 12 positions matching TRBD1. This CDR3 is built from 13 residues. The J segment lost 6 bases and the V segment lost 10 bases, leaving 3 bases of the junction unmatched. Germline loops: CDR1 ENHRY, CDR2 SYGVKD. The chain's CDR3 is CATGQGASGELFF. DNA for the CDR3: TGTGCCACGGGACAGGGGGCTTCCGGGGAGCTGTTTTTT.

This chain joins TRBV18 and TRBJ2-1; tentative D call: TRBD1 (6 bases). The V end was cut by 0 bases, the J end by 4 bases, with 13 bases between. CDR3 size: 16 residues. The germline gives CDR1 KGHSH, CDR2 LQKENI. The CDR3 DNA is TGTGCCAGCTCACCACCGGCGACAGGAGTGTACAATGAGCAGTTCTTC. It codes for CASSPPATGVYNEQFF.

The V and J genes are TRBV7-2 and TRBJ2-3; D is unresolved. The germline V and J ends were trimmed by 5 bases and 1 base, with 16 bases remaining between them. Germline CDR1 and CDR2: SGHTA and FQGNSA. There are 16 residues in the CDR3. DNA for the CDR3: TGTGCCAGCAGCCCATACGATACCCAGGGCACAGATACGCAGTATTTT. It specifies CASSPYDTQGTDTQYF.

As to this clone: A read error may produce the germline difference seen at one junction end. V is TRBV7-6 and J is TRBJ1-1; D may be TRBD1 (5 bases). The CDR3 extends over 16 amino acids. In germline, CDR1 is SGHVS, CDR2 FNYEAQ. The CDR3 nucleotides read TGTGGCAGCAGCCCCCCAGGTGTCAGGGAGGGCACTGAAGCTTTCTTT. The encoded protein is CGSSPPGVREGTEAFF. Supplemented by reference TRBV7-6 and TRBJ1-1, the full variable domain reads GAGVSQSPRYKVTKRGQDVALRCDPISGHVSLYWYRQALGQGPEFLTYFNYEAQQDKSGLPNDRFSAERPEGSISTLTIQRTEQRDSAMYRCGSSPPGVREGTEAFFGQGTRLTVV.

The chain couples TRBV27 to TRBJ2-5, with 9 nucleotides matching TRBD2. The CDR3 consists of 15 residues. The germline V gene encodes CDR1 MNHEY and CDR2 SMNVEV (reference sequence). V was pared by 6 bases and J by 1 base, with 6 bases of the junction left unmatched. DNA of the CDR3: TGTGCCAGCAGGCTTGCGGGGGGGCCCCAAGAGACCCAGTACTTC. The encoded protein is CASRLAGGPQETQYF.

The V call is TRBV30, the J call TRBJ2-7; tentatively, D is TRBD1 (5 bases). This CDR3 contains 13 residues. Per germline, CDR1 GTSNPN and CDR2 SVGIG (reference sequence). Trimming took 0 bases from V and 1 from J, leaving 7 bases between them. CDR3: CAWSVAGSYEQYF. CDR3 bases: TGTGCCTGGAGTGTGGCAGGGTCCTACGAGCAGTACTTC.

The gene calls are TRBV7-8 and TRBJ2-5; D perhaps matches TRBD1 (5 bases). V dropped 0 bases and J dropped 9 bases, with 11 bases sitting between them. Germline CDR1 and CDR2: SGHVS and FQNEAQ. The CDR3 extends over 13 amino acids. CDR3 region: CASSLAQDGAQYF. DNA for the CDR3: TGTGCCAGCAGCTTAGCACAGGATGGGGCCCAGTACTTC.

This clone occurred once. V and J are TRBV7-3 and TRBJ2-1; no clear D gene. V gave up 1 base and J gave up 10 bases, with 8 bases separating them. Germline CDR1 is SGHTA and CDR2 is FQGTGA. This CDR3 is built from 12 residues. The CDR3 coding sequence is TGTGCCAGCAGCTTAATGGGCAAGGAGCAGTTCTTC. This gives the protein CASSLMGKEQFF.

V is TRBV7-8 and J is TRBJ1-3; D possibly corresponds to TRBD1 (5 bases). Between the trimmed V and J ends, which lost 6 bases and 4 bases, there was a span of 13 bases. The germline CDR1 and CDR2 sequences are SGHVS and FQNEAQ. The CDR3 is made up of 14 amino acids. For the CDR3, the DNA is TGTGCCAGCAGGGAGCAGGGTTCCGGAAACACCATATATTTT. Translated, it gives CASREQGSGNTIYF.

The CDR3 loop reads CASRGGLNTGELFF. For the CDR3, the DNA is TGTGCCAGCCGTGGGGGACTCAACACCGGGGAGCTGTTTTTT. The chain recombines TRBV19 with TRBJ2-2, with D possibly TRBD2 on 6 matching bases. Germline CDR1 reads LNHDA; CDR2 reads SQIVND (reference sequence). The CDR3 runs to 14 residues. The V and J ends lost 9 bases and 2 bases respectively, with 13 bases between them.

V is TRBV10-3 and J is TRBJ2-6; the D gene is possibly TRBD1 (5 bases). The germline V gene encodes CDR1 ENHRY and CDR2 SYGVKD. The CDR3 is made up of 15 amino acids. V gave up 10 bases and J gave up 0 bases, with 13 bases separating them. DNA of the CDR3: TGTGCCACCATAGGGGAACACTCTGGGGCCAACGTCCTGACTTTC. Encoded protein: CATIGEHSGANVLTF.

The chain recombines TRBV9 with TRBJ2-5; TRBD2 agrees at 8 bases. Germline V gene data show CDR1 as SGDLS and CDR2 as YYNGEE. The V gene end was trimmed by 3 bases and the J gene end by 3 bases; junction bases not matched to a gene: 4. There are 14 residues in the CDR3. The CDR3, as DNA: TGTGCCAGCAGCGACACGGGGGGGGAAGAGACCCAGTACTTC. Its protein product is CASSDTGGEETQYF.

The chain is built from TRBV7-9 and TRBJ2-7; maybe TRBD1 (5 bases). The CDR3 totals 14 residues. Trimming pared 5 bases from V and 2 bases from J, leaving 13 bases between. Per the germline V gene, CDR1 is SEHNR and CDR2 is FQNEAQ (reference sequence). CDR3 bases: TGTGCCAGCAGCCGGAAGGACAACCCCTACGAGCAGTACTTC. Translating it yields CASSRKDNPYEQYF.

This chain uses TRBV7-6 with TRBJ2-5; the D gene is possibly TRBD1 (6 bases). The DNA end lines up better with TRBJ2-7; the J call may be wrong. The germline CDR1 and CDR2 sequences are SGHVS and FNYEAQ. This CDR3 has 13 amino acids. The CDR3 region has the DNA TGTGCCAGCAGCAGGACAGACCTCTACGAGCAGTACTTC. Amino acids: CASSRTDLYEQYF.

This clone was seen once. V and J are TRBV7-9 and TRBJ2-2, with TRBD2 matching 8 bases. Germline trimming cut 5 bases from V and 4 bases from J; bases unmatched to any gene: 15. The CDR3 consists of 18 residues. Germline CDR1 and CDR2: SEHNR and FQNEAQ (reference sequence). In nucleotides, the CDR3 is TGTGCCAGCAGCCACCTCGTATGGGTAGCGGGAAGCACCGGGGAGCTGTTTTTT. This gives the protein CASSHLVWVAGSTGELFF.

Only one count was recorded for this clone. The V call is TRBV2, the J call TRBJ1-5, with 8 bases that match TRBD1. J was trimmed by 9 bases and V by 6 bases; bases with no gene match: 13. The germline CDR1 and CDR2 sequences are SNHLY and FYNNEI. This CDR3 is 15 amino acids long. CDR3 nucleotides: TGTGCCAGCAGCGCAGGACAGGGCCCGAGGGGGCCCCAGCATTTT. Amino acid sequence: CASSAGQGPRGPQHF.

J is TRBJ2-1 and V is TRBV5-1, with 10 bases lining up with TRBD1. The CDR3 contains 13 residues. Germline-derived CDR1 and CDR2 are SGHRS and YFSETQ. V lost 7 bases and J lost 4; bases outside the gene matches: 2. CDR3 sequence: CASGQGVYNEQFF. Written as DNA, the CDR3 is TGCGCCAGCGGACAGGGGGTGTACAATGAGCAGTTCTTC.